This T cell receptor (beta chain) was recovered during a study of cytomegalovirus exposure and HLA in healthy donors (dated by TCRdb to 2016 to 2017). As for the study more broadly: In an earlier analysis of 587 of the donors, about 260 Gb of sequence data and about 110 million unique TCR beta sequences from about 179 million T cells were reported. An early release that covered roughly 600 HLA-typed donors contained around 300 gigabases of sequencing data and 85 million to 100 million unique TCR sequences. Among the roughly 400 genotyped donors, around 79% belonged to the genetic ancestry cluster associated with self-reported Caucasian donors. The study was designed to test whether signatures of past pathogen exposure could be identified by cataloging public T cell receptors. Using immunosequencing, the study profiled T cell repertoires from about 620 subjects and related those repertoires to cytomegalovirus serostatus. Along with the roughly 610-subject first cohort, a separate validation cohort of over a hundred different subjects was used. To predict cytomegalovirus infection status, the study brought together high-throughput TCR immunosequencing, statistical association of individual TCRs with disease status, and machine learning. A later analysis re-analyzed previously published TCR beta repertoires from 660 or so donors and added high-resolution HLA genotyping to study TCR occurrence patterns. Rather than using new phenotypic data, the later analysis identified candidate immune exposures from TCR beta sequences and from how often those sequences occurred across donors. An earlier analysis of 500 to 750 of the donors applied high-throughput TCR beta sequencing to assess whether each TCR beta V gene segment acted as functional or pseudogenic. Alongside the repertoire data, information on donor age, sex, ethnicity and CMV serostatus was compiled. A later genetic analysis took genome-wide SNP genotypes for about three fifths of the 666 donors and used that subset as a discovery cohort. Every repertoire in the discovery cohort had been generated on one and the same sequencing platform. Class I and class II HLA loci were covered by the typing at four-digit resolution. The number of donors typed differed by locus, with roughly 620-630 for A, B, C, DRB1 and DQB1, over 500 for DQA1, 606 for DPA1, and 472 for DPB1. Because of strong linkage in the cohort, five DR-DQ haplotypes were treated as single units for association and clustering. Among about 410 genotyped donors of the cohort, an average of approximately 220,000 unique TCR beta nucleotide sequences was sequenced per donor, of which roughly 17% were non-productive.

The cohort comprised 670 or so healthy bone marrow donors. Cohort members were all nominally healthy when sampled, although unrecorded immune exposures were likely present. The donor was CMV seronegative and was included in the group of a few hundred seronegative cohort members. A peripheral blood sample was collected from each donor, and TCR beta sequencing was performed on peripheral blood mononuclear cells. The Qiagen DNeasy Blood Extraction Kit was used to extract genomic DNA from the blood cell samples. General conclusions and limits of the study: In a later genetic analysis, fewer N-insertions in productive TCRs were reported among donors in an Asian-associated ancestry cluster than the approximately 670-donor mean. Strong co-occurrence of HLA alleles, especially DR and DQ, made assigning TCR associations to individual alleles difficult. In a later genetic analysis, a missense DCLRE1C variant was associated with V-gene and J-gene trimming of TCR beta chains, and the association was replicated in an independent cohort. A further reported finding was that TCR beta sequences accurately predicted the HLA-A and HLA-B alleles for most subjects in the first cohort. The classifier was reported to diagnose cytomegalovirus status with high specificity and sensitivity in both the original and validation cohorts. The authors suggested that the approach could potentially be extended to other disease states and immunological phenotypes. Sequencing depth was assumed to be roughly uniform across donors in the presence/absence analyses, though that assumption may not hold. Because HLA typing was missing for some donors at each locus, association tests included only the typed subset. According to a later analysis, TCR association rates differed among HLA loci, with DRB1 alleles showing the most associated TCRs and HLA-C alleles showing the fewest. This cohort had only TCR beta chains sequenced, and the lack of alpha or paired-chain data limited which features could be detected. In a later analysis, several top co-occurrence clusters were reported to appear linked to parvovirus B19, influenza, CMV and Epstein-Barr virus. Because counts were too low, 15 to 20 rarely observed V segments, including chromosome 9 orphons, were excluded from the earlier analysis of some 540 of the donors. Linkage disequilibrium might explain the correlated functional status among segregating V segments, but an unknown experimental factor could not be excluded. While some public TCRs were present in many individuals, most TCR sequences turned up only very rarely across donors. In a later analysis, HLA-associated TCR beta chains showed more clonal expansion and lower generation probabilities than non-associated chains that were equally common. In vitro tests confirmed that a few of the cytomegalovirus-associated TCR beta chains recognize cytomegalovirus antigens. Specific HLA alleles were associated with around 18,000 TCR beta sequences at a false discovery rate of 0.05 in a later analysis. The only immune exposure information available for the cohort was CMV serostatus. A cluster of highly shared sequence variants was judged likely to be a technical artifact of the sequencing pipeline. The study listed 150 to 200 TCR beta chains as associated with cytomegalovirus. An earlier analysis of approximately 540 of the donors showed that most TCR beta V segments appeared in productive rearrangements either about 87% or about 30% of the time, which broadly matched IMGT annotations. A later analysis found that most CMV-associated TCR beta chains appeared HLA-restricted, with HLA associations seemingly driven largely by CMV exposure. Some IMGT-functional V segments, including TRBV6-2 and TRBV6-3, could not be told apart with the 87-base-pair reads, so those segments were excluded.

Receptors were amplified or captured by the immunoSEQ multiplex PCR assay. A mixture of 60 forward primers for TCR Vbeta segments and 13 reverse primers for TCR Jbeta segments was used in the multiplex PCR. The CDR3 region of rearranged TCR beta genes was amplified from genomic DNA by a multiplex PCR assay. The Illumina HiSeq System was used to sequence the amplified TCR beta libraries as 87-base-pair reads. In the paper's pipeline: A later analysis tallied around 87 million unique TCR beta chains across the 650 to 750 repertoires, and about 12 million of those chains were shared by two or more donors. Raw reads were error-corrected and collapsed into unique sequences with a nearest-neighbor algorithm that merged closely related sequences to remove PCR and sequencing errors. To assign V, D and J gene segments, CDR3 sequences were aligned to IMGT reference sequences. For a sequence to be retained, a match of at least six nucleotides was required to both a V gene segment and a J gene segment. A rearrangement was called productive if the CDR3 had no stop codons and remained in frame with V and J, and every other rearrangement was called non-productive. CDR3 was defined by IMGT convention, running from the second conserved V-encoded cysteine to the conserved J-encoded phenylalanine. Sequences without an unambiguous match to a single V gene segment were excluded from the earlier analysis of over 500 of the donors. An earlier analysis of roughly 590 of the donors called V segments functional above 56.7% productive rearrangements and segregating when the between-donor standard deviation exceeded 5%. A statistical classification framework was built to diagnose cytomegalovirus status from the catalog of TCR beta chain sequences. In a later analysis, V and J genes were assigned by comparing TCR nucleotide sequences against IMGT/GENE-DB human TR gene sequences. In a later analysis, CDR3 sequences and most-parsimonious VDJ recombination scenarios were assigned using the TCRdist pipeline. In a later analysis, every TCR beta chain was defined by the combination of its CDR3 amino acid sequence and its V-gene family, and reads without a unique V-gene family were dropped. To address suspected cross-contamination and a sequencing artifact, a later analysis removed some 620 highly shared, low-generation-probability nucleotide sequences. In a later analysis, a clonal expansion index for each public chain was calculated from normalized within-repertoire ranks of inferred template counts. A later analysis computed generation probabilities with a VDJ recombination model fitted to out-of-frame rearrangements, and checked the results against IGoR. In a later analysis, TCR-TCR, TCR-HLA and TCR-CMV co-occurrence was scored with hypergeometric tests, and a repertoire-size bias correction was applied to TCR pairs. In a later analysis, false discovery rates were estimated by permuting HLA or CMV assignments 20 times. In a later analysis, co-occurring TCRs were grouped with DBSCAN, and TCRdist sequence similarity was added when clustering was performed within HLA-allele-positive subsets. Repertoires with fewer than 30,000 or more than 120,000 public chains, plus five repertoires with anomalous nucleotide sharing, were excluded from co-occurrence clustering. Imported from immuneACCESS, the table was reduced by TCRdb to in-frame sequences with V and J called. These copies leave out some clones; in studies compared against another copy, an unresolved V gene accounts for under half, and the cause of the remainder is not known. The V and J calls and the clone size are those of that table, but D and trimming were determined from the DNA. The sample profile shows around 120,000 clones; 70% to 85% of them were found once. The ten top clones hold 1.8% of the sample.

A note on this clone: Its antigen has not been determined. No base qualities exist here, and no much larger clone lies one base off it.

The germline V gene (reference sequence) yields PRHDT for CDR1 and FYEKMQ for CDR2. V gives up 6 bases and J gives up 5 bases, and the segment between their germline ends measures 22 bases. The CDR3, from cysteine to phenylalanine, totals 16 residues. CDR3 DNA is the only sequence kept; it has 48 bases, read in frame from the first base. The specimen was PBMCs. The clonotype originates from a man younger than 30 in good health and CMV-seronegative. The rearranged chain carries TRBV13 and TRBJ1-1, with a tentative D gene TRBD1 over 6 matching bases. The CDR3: CASSPDSGVGGTEAFF. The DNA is TGTGCCAGCAGTCCAGATTCAGGGGTAGGTGGGACTGAAGCTTTCTTT.